These T cell receptor beta chains were read from a single sample in a study of blood T cell repertoires in COVID-19. Data came from immunoSEQ multiplex PCR; TCRdb stores just in-frame clones and leaves some out. Here the sample spans just under 60,000 clones, about 86% being singletons. Sample: peripheral blood. The origin of the receptors is a man older than 75 with COVID-19, enrolled during active disease. Each CDR3 is given with its conserved first and last residue. Fields, in order: J gene, clone size, D gene, V gene, CDR3 DNA, CDR3 protein. The D gene is left open where the match is weak. Expanded clones are given a class, and other clones once, few, many or no size at all.

j_gene: TRBJ1-4; abundance: -; d_gene: -; v_gene: TRBV5-1; CDR3nt: TGCGCCAGCAGCTTGAAAGCGGCAGATGAAAAACTGTTTTTT; CDR3aa: CASSLKAADEKLFF
j_gene: TRBJ1-3; abundance: -; d_gene: -; v_gene: TRBV7-3; CDR3nt: TGTGCCAGCAGCCCCAAATCGGACAGTTCTGGAAACACCATATATTTT; CDR3aa: CASSPKSDSSGNTIYF
j_gene: TRBJ1-1; abundance: -; d_gene: TRBD1; v_gene: TRBV27; CDR3nt: TGTGCCAGCAGTTTATGGTGGCAGGGGGACACTGAAGCTTTCTTT; CDR3aa: CASSLWWQGDTEAFF
j_gene: TRBJ1-3; abundance: -; d_gene: -; v_gene: TRBV7-2; CDR3nt: TGTGCCAGCAGCTTAGACAGGGCCGCTGGAAACACCATATATTTT; CDR3aa: CASSLDRAAGNTIYF
j_gene: TRBJ2-5; abundance: -; d_gene: -; v_gene: TRBV6-5; CDR3nt: TGTGCCAGCAGTAATCGAGCTAGCCAAGAGACCCAGTACTTC; CDR3aa: CASSNRASQETQYF
j_gene: TRBJ1-4; abundance: once; d_gene: -; v_gene: TRBV28; CDR3nt: TGTGCCAGCAGTTTAACCAGGGCGAATGAAAAACTGTTTTTT; CDR3aa: CASSLTRANEKLFF
j_gene: TRBJ2-1; abundance: -; d_gene: -; v_gene: TRBV10-3; CDR3nt: TGTGCCATCAGTAGTCAGATTAATGAGCAGTTCTTC; CDR3aa: CAISSQINEQFF
j_gene: TRBJ1-4; abundance: -; d_gene: TRBD1; v_gene: TRBV7-9; CDR3nt: TGTGCCAGCAGCTCACGGACAGGGGCCGAAAAACTGTTTTTT; CDR3aa: CASSSRTGAEKLFF
j_gene: TRBJ1-1; abundance: -; d_gene: TRBD1; v_gene: TRBV2; CDR3nt: TGTGCCAGCACTCTGGGACAGGGGAACACTGAAGCTTTCTTT; CDR3aa: CASTLGQGNTEAFF
j_gene: TRBJ1-2; abundance: -; d_gene: -; v_gene: TRBV6-5; CDR3nt: TGTGCCAGCACTTTGGACAGCCAGGGAAACTACACCTTC; CDR3aa: CASTLDSQGNYTF
j_gene: TRBJ1-2; abundance: -; d_gene: -; v_gene: TRBV11-2; CDR3nt: TGTGCCAGCAGCTTATCCGGGAAGGGTCATACCTATGGCTACACCTTC; CDR3aa: CASSLSGKGHTYGYTF
j_gene: TRBJ2-7; abundance: few; d_gene: TRBD1; v_gene: TRBV2; CDR3nt: TGTGCCAGCAGACCGGGACAGGGCAACTACGAGCAGTACTTC; CDR3aa: CASRPGQGNYEQYF
j_gene: TRBJ2-3; abundance: -; d_gene: TRBD1; v_gene: TRBV24-1; CDR3nt: TGTGCCACCAGCCTCGGACAGGGGACTTCTAGCACAGATACGCAGTATTTT; CDR3aa: CATSLGQGTSSTDTQYF
j_gene: TRBJ2-3; abundance: -; d_gene: -; v_gene: TRBV18; CDR3nt: TGTGCCAGCTCGCGAATGACAGATACAGATACGCAGTATTTT; CDR3aa: CASSRMTDTDTQYF
j_gene: TRBJ2-7; abundance: -; d_gene: -; v_gene: TRBV6-5; CDR3nt: TGTGCCAGCAGTTACGGAGGGAGCGCCTACGAGCAGTACTTC; CDR3aa: CASSYGGSAYEQYF
j_gene: TRBJ2-1; abundance: -; d_gene: -; v_gene: TRBV9; CDR3nt: TGTGCCAGCAGCTTGGGGCCCTACAATGAGCAGTTCTTC; CDR3aa: CASSLGPYNEQFF
j_gene: TRBJ2-5; abundance: -; d_gene: -; v_gene: TRBV14; CDR3nt: TGTGCCAGCAGCCAAAACCGCGGAGAGACCCAGTACTTC; CDR3aa: CASSQNRGETQYF
j_gene: TRBJ1-4; abundance: -; d_gene: -; v_gene: TRBV27; CDR3nt: TGTGCCAGCACCCTTCGAGCGGGGGAAAAACTGTTTTTT; CDR3aa: CASTLRAGEKLFF
j_gene: TRBJ2-3; abundance: once; d_gene: -; v_gene: TRBV7-9; CDR3nt: TGTGCCAGCAGCTTAAGGGCAGGGGAAGATTCCACAGATACGCAGTATTTT; CDR3aa: CASSLRAGEDSTDTQYF
j_gene: TRBJ1-1; abundance: -; d_gene: -; v_gene: TRBV5-1; CDR3nt: TGCGCCAGCAGCTCGAAGAAGGACCCCCGGGGGACTGAAGCTTTCTTT; CDR3aa: CASSSKKDPRGTEAFF
j_gene: TRBJ1-3; abundance: -; d_gene: -; v_gene: TRBV7-2; CDR3nt: TGTGCCAGCAGCTTAGGCAAGGGGAAAACTGGAAACACCATATATTTT; CDR3aa: CASSLGKGKTGNTIYF
j_gene: TRBJ1-5; abundance: -; d_gene: -; v_gene: TRBV28; CDR3nt: TGTGCCAGCAGCACTCATCAGCCCCAGCATTTT; CDR3aa: CASSTHQPQHF
j_gene: TRBJ2-5; abundance: -; d_gene: TRBD1; v_gene: TRBV13; CDR3nt: TGTGCCAGCAGGTCGACAGGGGGCGGAGAGACCCAGTACTTC; CDR3aa: CASRSTGGGETQYF
j_gene: TRBJ1-2; abundance: -; d_gene: TRBD1; v_gene: TRBV24-1; CDR3nt: TGTGCCACCAGTGACCAGGGACAGAACTATGGCTACACCTTC; CDR3aa: CATSDQGQNYGYTF
j_gene: TRBJ1-4; abundance: few; d_gene: TRBD1; v_gene: TRBV7-9; CDR3nt: TGTGCCAGCAGCTTGAGGACAGGGTGGAGTGAAAAACTGTTTTTT; CDR3aa: CASSLRTGWSEKLFF
j_gene: TRBJ1-5; abundance: -; d_gene: -; v_gene: TRBV19; CDR3nt: TGTGCCAGTAGTACCACGGGGGGGGTTCTCAATCAGCCCCAGCATTTT; CDR3aa: CASSTTGGVLNQPQHF
j_gene: TRBJ2-7; abundance: once; d_gene: -; v_gene: TRBV7-9; CDR3nt: TGTGCCAGCAGCGAGGGACTCCGGAGCTCCTACGAGCAGTACTTC; CDR3aa: CASSEGLRSSYEQYF
j_gene: TRBJ1-2; abundance: -; d_gene: TRBD1; v_gene: TRBV4-3; CDR3nt: TGCGCCAGCAGCCCGGCCCTACAGGGGCTCTATGGCTACACCTTC; CDR3aa: CASSPALQGLYGYTF
j_gene: TRBJ2-1; abundance: few; d_gene: TRBD2; v_gene: TRBV7-6; CDR3nt: TGTGCCAGCAGCACCGGGACTAGCGGGAGTAAGGATGAGCAGTTCTTC; CDR3aa: CASSTGTSGSKDEQFF
j_gene: TRBJ1-6; abundance: -; d_gene: -; v_gene: TRBV6-2/TRBV6-3; CDR3nt: TGTGCCAGCAGCCTATGGGGAGATAATTCACCCCTCCACTTT; CDR3aa: CASSLWGDNSPLHF
j_gene: TRBJ1-4; abundance: few; d_gene: -; v_gene: TRBV21-1; CDR3nt: TGTGCCAGCAGCAAAGGTTGGGCAGGGCGGGAAAAACTGTTTTTT; CDR3aa: CASSKGWAGREKLFF
j_gene: TRBJ1-2; abundance: -; d_gene: -; v_gene: TRBV6-1; CDR3nt: TGTGCCAGCAGTGAAAACAGGGACTATGGCTACACCTTC; CDR3aa: CASSENRDYGYTF
j_gene: TRBJ1-1; abundance: -; d_gene: TRBD1; v_gene: TRBV28; CDR3nt: TGTGCCAGCGGCGTCCCGGGACAGGGGATGGACACTGAAGCTTTCTTT; CDR3aa: CASGVPGQGMDTEAFF
j_gene: TRBJ2-1; abundance: few; d_gene: -; v_gene: TRBV30; CDR3nt: TGTGCCTGGAACCCAGGTCGCAGCAATGAGCAGTTCTTC; CDR3aa: CAWNPGRSNEQFF
j_gene: TRBJ1-5; abundance: -; d_gene: -; v_gene: TRBV28; CDR3nt: TGTGCCAGCAGTTTATCCGGGACACCCAGCAATCAGCCCCAGCATTTT; CDR3aa: CASSLSGTPSNQPQHF
j_gene: TRBJ2-3; abundance: -; d_gene: TRBD2; v_gene: TRBV12-5; CDR3nt: TGTGCTAGTGGTTTGGGGACTAGCGGAGATACGCAGTATTTT; CDR3aa: CASGLGTSGDTQYF
j_gene: TRBJ2-7; abundance: once; d_gene: TRBD1; v_gene: TRBV5-4; CDR3nt: TGTGCCAGCAGTCAGGACCCCGGACAGGGGGCGTACGAGCAGTACTTC; CDR3aa: CASSQDPGQGAYEQYF
j_gene: TRBJ1-5; abundance: -; d_gene: -; v_gene: TRBV6-2/TRBV6-3; CDR3nt: TGTGCCAGCAGTTACAACCGGGGAGGTCAGCCCCAGCATTTT; CDR3aa: CASSYNRGGQPQHF
j_gene: TRBJ1-1; abundance: -; d_gene: TRBD1; v_gene: TRBV7-3; CDR3nt: TGTGCCAGCAGCTTAATGGGAACTCCCGGGACAGCAGAAGCTTTCTTT; CDR3aa: CASSLMGTPGTAEAFF